This T cell receptor (beta chain) is drawn from a study of cytomegalovirus exposure and HLA in healthy donors. This PCR relied on a set of 60 Vbeta primers and 13 Jbeta primers. Using immunoSEQ multiplex PCR, the repertoire was profiled, and TCRdb retains in-frame clones only, with some absent. This table has about 200,000 clones, more than 75% appearing once. Study observations and caveats: The study reported that TCR beta sequences accurately predicted HLA-A and HLA-B alleles in most subjects. An ancestry cluster, one associated with Asian ancestry, reportedly showed fewer N-insertions than the approximately 650-donor mean in a later analysis.

Concerning this clone itself: Its antigen is not known.

The sequenced material came from PBMCs. The source is a male donor in good health and CMV-seropositive.

CDR3: CASSLAEAGNTIYF. The CDR3 region has the DNA TGTGCCAGCAGCTTAGCCGAGGCGGGAAACACCATATATTTT. V and J are TRBV7-9 and TRBJ1-3, with unresolved D. CDR1 and CDR2 (germline): SEHNR, FQNEAQ (reference sequence). This CDR3 has 14 residues. Between the trimmed V and J ends, which lost 0 bases and 4 bases, there was a span of 7 bases. Drawing the rest from reference TRBV7-9 and TRBJ1-3, the complete variable domain is DTGVSQNPRHKITKRGQNVTFRCDPISEHNRLYWYRQTLGQGPEFLTYFQNEAQLEKSRLLSDRFSAERPKGSFSTLEIQRTEQGDSAMYLCASSLAEAGNTIYFGEGSWLTVV.